The present T cell receptor beta chain was sequenced within a study of OX40 agonist ivuxolimab in advanced cancers. Study details: With a range of roughly 23 to 90, age averaged 60 years, and about 80% were male. Study-level points and caveats: People who partly responded at 0.1-3.0 mg/kg had some of the least clonal expansion seen.

The data were produced by immunoSEQ multiplex PCR, yet TCRdb's version contains in-frame clones alone and is incomplete. The repertoire includes about 51,000 clones, roughly 80% of them detected once, and 2% to 2.5% sits in the top ten. V was shortened by 0 bases and J by 3 bases, with 10 bases between the two germline ends. The CDR3 runs to 15 residues. Germline values: CDR1 SGHRS, CDR2 YFSETQ. As concerns this clone: Its antigen is as yet unknown.

This chain uses TRBV5-1 with TRBJ1-5; a weak D match, TRBD1 (5 bases). The sample consisted of CD4+ or CD8+ T cells sorted from blood, taken in a trial of the OX40 agonist ivuxolimab. The sequence came from an adult with an advanced solid tumor such as melanoma, head and neck, liver or kidney cancer. This CDR3 reads CASSLDGGPNQPQHF. The CDR3 DNA follows: TGCGCCAGCAGCTTGGACGGGGGTCCCAATCAGCCCCAGCATTTT.